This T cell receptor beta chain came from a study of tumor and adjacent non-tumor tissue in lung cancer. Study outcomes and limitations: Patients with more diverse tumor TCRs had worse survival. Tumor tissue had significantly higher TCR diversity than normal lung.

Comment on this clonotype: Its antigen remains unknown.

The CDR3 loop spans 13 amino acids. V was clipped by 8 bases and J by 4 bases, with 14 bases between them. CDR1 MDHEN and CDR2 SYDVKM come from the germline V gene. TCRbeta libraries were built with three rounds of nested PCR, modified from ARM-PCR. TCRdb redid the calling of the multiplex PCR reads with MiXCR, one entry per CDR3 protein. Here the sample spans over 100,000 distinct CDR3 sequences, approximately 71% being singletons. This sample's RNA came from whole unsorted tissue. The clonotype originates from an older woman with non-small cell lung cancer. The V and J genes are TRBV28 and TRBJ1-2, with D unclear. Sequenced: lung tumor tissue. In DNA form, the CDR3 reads TGTGCCAGCCGAGGGCAGGACCGCTATGGCTACACCTTC. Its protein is CASRGQDRYGYTF.